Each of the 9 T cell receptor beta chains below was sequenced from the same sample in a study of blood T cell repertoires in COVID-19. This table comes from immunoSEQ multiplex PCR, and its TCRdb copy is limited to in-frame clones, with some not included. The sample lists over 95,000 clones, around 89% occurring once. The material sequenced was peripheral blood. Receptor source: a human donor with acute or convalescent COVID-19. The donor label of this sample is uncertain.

CDR3 nucleotides: TGCGCCAGCAGCCAAGGGACAGGGCCACAAGAGACCCAGTACTTC. Translating it yields CASSQGTGPQETQYF. The chain is built from TRBV4-3 and TRBJ2-5, with 8 bases matching TRBD1. The trim removed 1 base at V and 2 bases at J, leaving 3 bases unmatched. The CDR3 runs to 15 residues. Germline V gene data show CDR1 as LGHNA and CDR2 as YSLEER.

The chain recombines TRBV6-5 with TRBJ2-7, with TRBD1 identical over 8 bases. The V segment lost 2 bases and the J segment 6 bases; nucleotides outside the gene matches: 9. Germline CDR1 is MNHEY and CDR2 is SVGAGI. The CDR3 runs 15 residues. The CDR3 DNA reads TGTGCCAGCAGTTACACTAGGACAGGGTCTTCCGAGCAGTACTTC. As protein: CASSYTRTGSSEQYF.

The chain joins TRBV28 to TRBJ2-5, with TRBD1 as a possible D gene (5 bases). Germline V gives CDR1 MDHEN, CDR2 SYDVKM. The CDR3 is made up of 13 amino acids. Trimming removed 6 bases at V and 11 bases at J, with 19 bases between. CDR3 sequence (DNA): TGTGCCAGCAGCCTCGTAAAAACAGGTAGGCAGTACTTC. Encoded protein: CASSLVKTGRQYF.

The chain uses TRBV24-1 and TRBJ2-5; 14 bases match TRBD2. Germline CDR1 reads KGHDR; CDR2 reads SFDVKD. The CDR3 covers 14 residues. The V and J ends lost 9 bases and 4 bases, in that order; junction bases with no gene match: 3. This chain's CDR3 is CATGTSGSAETQYF. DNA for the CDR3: TGTGCCACCGGGACTAGCGGGAGCGCAGAGACCCAGTACTTC.

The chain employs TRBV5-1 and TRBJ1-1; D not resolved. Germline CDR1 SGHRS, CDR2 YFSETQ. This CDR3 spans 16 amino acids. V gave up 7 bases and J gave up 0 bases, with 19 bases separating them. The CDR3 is CASFAGDAVMNTEAFF. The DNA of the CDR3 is TGCGCCAGCTTTGCGGGTGACGCAGTAATGAACACTGAAGCTTTCTTT.

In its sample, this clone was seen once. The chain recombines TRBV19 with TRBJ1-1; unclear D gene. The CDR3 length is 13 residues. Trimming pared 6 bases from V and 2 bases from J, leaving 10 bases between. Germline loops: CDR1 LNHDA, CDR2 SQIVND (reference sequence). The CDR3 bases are TGTGCCAGTAGGGCCGAAATAAACACTGAAGCTTTCTTT. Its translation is CASRAEINTEAFF.

The CDR3 spells CSVTGTSQSLSDTQYF. CDR3 bases: TGCAGCGTCACCGGGACTAGTCAAAGTCTGTCAGATACGCAGTATTTT. The chain joins TRBV29-1 to TRBJ2-3; 8 bases fit TRBD2. V lost 6 bases, J lost 4 bases, and 15 bases stayed unmatched. The length of the CDR3 is 16 residues. Looked up from germline, CDR1 is SQVTM and CDR2 is ANQGSEA.

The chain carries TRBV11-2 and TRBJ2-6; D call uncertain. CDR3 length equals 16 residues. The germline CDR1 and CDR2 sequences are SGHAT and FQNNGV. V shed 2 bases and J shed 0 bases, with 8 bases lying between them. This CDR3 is CASSLQASSGANVLTF. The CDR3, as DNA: TGTGCCAGCAGCTTACAGGCGTCCTCTGGGGCCAACGTCCTGACTTTC.

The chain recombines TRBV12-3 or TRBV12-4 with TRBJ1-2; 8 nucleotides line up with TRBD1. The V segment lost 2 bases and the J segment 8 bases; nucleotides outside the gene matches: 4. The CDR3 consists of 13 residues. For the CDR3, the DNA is TGTGCCAGCAGTTTATCGGACAGGGTCGGCTACACCTTC. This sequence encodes CASSLSDRVGYTF.